The rows below give T cell receptor beta chains drawn from one sample of a study of T cells in Graves' hyperthyroidism and ophthalmopathy. TCRdb used MiXCR to reprocess the multiplex PCR reads, holding one entry per CDR3 protein. The sample has about 570,000 distinct CDR3 sequences; around 46% are singletons. The sequenced material came from peripheral blood or thyroid tissue (not recorded which). The source of these receptors is an adult woman with Graves' disease, either hyperthyroidism or ophthalmopathy (not recorded which). Each CDR3 is given with its conserved first and last residue. D genes are given only for firm matches. Clone size is stated in some rows and not others, as once, few, many or a class when expanded.

J gene | D gene | V gene | clone size | CDR3 protein | CDR3 DNA
TRBJ1-1 | - | TRBV12-3/TRBV12-4 | once | CASLLGGWGNTEAFF | TGTGCCAGCCTCTTGGGGGGGTGGGGAAACACTGAAGCTTTCTTT
TRBJ1-5 | - | TRBV14 | many | CASSHRGSNQPQHF | TGTGCCAGCAGCCACCGGGGAAGCAATCAGCCCCAGCATTTT
TRBJ2-7 | TRBD1 | TRBV12-3/TRBV12-4 | - | CASSWPGQGYHEQYF | TGTGCCAGCAGTTGGCCGGGACAGGGGTACCACGAGCAGTACTTC
TRBJ2-7 | - | TRBV9 | - | CASTTTDFRQYF | TGTGCCAGCACCACGACAGATTTTCGGCAGTACTTC
TRBJ2-7 | - | TRBV5-1 | many | CASSLGAGGIYEQYF | TGCGCCAGCAGCTTGGGAGCCGGAGGGATCTACGAGCAGTACTTC
TRBJ2-3 | TRBD2 | TRBV11-2 | few | CASSFPAGEADTQYF | TGTGCCAGCAGCTTCCCAGCGGGAGAGGCAGATACGCAGTATTTT
TRBJ2-2 | - | TRBV20-1 | - | CSVRSTNTGELFF | TGCAGTGTACGTTCGACGAACACCGGGGAGCTGTTTTTT
TRBJ2-5 | TRBD2 | TRBV7-8 | many | CASSPSSGKETQYF | TGTGCCAGCAGCCCGTCTAGCGGGAAAGAGACCCAGTACTTC
TRBJ2-5 | TRBD1 | TRBV11-2 | - | CASSDWTGYQETQYF | TGTGCCAGCAGCGATTGGACAGGGTACCAAGAGACCCAGTACTTC
TRBJ1-5 | - | TRBV19 | - | CASSIEQFPQPQHF | TGTGCCAGTAGTATTGAACAGTTTCCTCAGCCCCAGCATTTT
TRBJ1-2 | TRBD1 | TRBV20-1 | - | CSARSGTGFGYTF | TGCAGTGCGCGGTCCGGGACAGGGTTTGGCTACACCTTC
TRBJ1-5 | TRBD1 | TRBV28 | many | CASRDRRINQPQHF | TGTGCCAGCAGGGACAGGAGAATCAATCAGCCCCAGCATTTT
TRBJ1-1 | - | TRBV11-2 | many | CASSFGGAYTEAFF | TGTGCCAGCTCGTTCGGGGGCGCGTACACTGAAGCTTTCTTT
TRBJ2-5 | - | TRBV15 | - | CATSRGNSRAFQETQYF | TGTGCCACCAGCAGAGGAAATAGTCGGGCGTTCCAAGAGACCCAGTACTTC
TRBJ1-1 | - | TRBV5-1 | many | CASSLYRQNTEAFF | TGCGCCAGCAGCTTGTATCGGCAGAACACTGAAGCTTTCTTT
TRBJ1-5 | - | TRBV30 | - | CAWSIRGNQPQHF | TGTGCCTGGAGTATAAGGGGGAATCAGCCCCAGCATTTT
TRBJ2-2 | TRBD2 | TRBV9 | many | CASSVGRLAGEGELFF | TGTGCCAGCAGCGTAGGACGGCTAGCGGGAGAAGGGGAGCTGTTTTTT
TRBJ2-7 | TRBD2 | TRBV10-2 | - | CASSGGGWEPLYEQYF | TGTGCCAGTAGTGGGGGGGGGTGGGAGCCCCTCTACGAGCAGTACTTC
TRBJ1-1 | - | TRBV7-3 | - | CTSSLGADTEALF | TGTACCAGCAGCCTAGGGGCGGACACTGAAGCTCTCTTT
TRBJ2-7 | TRBD2 | TRBV7-9 | - | CASSQDTLAGASIWGEQYF | TGCGCCAGCAGCCAAGATACCCTAGCGGGAGCCTCAATCTGGGGAGAGCAGTACTTC
TRBJ2-3 | TRBD1 | TRBV10-2 | once | CASRDRGLTDTQYF | TGCGCCAGCAGGGACAGGGGTCTCACAGATACGCAGTATTTT
TRBJ1-2 | - | TRBV11-2 | few | CASSSGGNANYGYTF | TGTGCCAGCAGCTCCGGAGGGAACGCTAACTATGGCTACACCTTC
TRBJ1-1 | TRBD1 | TRBV7-3 | many | CASSSGGGGEAFF | TGTGCCAGCAGCTCAGGGGGGGGTGGTGAAGCTTTCTTT
TRBJ2-5 | - | TRBV24-1 | once | CAQTAGAVQETQYF | TGTGCGCAAACCGCCGGGGCGGTACAAGAGACCCAGTACTTC
TRBJ2-1 | - | TRBV20-1 | - | CSARTAWAEQFF | TGCAGTGCTAGAACAGCGTGGGCTGAGCAGTTCTTC
TRBJ2-2 | TRBD2 | TRBV20-1 | - | CSARDEGVAGENTGELFF | TGCAGTGCTAGAGATGAAGGGGTAGCGGGAGAAAACACCGGGGAGCTGTTTTTT
TRBJ1-1 | TRBD1 | TRBV29-1 | - | CSTRQGGLNTEAFF | TGCAGCACGAGACAGGGGGGATTGAACACTGAAGCTTTCTTT
TRBJ2-2 | - | TRBV7-2 | - | CASSSLLGDSTGELFF | TGTGCCAGCAGCTCCCTATTGGGAGATTCCACCGGGGAGCTGTTTTTT
TRBJ2-7 | - | TRBV11-2 | - | CASSSGGQYF | TGTGCCAGCAGCTCTGGAGGGCAGTACTTC
TRBJ1-3 | - | TRBV27 | - | CASSSNSSSGNTIYF | TGTGCCAGCAGTTCGAACAGCAGCTCTGGAAACACCATATATTTT
TRBJ2-2 | TRBD2 | TRBV9 | few | CASTLSSGTGELFF | TGTGCCAGCACCTTATCTAGCGGAACCGGGGAGCTGTTTTTT
TRBJ1-5 | - | TRBV5-5 | many | CASSSTVSNQPQHF | TGTGCCAGCAGTTCGACAGTTAGCAATCAGCCCCAGCATTTT
TRBJ1-1 | - | TRBV20-1 | - | CSARLVGNTEAFF | TGCAGTGCTCGGTTGGTGGGAAACACTGAAGCTTTCTTT
TRBJ1-2 | - | TRBV29-1 | many | CSAATPNYGYTF | TGCAGCGCTGCTACGCCTAACTATGGCTACACCTTC
TRBJ2-3 | - | TRBV2 | - | CASSAYTDTQYF | TGTGCCAGCAGTGCTTACACAGATACGCAGTATTTT
TRBJ2-1 | TRBD2 | TRBV11-2 | - | CASSHSSGRGNEQFF | TGTGCCAGCAGCCACTCTAGCGGGAGAGGAAATGAGCAGTTCTTC
TRBJ2-2 | TRBD2 | TRBV7-2 | - | CASSTGTSMPGELFF | TGTGCCAGCAGTACCGGGACTAGCATGCCCGGGGAGCTGTTTTTT
TRBJ2-5 | - | TRBV7-9 | - | CASSLAARAGETQYF | TGTGCCAGCAGCTTAGCCGCCAGGGCGGGAGAGACCCAGTACTTC
TRBJ2-2 | - | TRBV15 | once | CATSSQGNTGELFF | TGTGCCACCAGCAGCCAGGGGAACACCGGGGAGCTGTTTTTT
TRBJ1-3 | - | TRBV9 | - | CASSVEENTIYF | TGTGCCAGCAGCGTAGAGGAGAACACCATATATTTT
TRBJ1-1 | TRBD1 | TRBV20-1 | many | CSARDPRGLTEAFF | TGCAGTGCTAGAGATCCCAGGGGGCTCACTGAAGCTTTCTTT
TRBJ2-7 | TRBD2 | TRBV7-3 | many | CASSWTSWDEQYF | TGTGCCAGCAGCTGGACTAGCTGGGACGAGCAGTACTTC
TRBJ1-5 | - | TRBV6-1 | - | CASTSGGSTQPQHF | TGTGCCAGCACTAGCGGGGGTAGCACTCAGCCCCAGCATTTT
TRBJ2-2 | - | TRBV6-4 | - | CASSSLGDATTGELFF | TGTGCCAGCTCTTCTTTGGGGGACGCTACCACCGGGGAGCTGTTTTTT
TRBJ2-1 | - | TRBV11-2 | few | CASSQDHPGNEQFF | TGTGCCAGCAGCCAAGATCATCCTGGCAATGAGCAGTTCTTC
TRBJ2-5 | - | TRBV10-1 | - | CASSESALGLETQYF | TGCGCCAGCAGTGAGTCGGCTCTGGGGCTAGAGACCCAGTACTTC
TRBJ1-1 | - | TRBV18 | - | CASSPELTSAAFF | TGTGCCAGCTCACCAGAATTAACCAGCGCGGCTTTCTTT
TRBJ2-7 | TRBD1 | TRBV10-3 | - | CAISGGQGNEQYF | TGTGCCATCAGTGGGGGACAGGGTAACGAGCAGTACTTC
TRBJ1-2 | TRBD1 | TRBV7-9 | many | CASSDDRGELYGYTF | TGTGCCAGCAGCGACGACAGGGGTGAGCTCTATGGCTACACCTTC
TRBJ1-1 | - | TRBV6-6 | many | CASIPRGQGTTNTEAFF | TGTGCCAGCATTCCCCGGGGTCAGGGGACAACAAACACTGAAGCTTTCTTT
TRBJ2-3 | - | TRBV10-3 | few | CAITPLGTDTQYF | TGTGCCATCACTCCCCTTGGCACAGATACGCAGTATTTT
TRBJ2-5 | - | TRBV20-1 | many | CSARGVSLGPGSVQETQYF | TGCAGTGCCAGGGGGGTCAGTCTGGGGCCAGGGTCGGTCCAAGAGACCCAGTACTTC
TRBJ1-5 | - | TRBV28 | many | CASSPLGFKRYQPQHF | TGTGCCAGCAGTCCCTTGGGATTCAAAAGGTATCAGCCCCAGCATTTT
TRBJ1-2 | - | TRBV7-7 | - | CASSLALTGGLNYGYTF | TGTGCTAGCAGCCTAGCACTCACCGGGGGATTGAACTATGGCTACACCTTC
TRBJ1-1 | - | TRBV7-8 | few | CASSSTQGFGEAFF | TGTGCCAGCAGCTCTACACAGGGTTTCGGTGAAGCTTTCTTT
TRBJ2-2 | - | TRBV5-4 | many | CASSLSGALTGELFF | TGTGCCAGCAGCTTGTCGGGGGCCCTCACCGGGGAGCTGTTTTTT
TRBJ1-2 | TRBD1 | TRBV29-1 | few | CSTKTGDNYGYTF | TGCAGCACCAAGACAGGGGATAACTATGGCTACACCTTC